These 13 T cell receptor beta chains originate from one sample sequenced in a study of shared clonotypes between healthy human individuals (dated by TCRdb to 2020 to 2022). The library came from the immunoSEQ multiplex PCR assay. This immuneACCESS table, as held by TCRdb, lists in-frame sequences with V and J called but not all clones. Of the missing ones, under half trace to an unresolved V gene in checked studies; the others have no known cause. The sample table holds roughly 1,800,000 clones, of which about 94% were seen once. In total, the top ten clones hold more than 0.9% of the sample. CD8 naive samples were CD45RO-negative cells positively selected for CCR7, giving a CD45RA+CCR7+ population that excluded TemRA cells. The sequenced sample consisted of naive CD8+ T cells sorted from blood. In the paper's terms, the cell subset or site label means: CD45RA+CCR7+. These receptors originate from a man aged 18 to 30 in good health.

The chain employs TRBV29-1 and TRBJ2-7; 9 positions match TRBD1. Germline CDR1 SQVTM, CDR2 ANQGSEA. There are 13 residues in the CDR3. J lost 1 base, V lost 7 bases, and 5 bases had no gene match. CDR3 in amino acids: CSAEGTGSYEQYF. DNA for the CDR3: TGCAGCGCCGAAGGGACAGGGTCCTACGAGCAGTACTTC.

This chain joins TRBV5-4 and TRBJ1-2, with a tentative D call TRBD1 (5 bases). V gave up 2 bases and J gave up 3 bases, with 11 bases separating them. The CDR3 covers 14 residues. Per germline, CDR1 SGHNT and CDR2 YYREEE (reference sequence). CDR3 in DNA: TGTGCCAGCAGCTTTTTTCTGGGGGACTATGGCTACACCTTC. This gives the protein CASSFFLGDYGYTF. Full variable domain (rest looked up from reference TRBV5-4 and TRBJ1-2): ETGVTQSPTHLIKTRGQQVTLRCSSQSGHNTVSWYQQALGQGPQFIFQYYREEENGRGNFPPRFSGLQFPNYSSELNVNALELDDSALYLCASSFFLGDYGYTFGSGTRLTVV.

This chain joins TRBV27 and TRBJ2-7; TRBD2 matches at 8 bases. Germline V gene lookup returns CDR1 MNHEY and CDR2 SMNVEV (reference sequence). This CDR3 is 13 amino acids long. V dropped 6 bases and J dropped 6; count of bases not matched to a gene: 7. The CDR3 loop is CASRSRGGGEQYF. For the CDR3, the DNA is TGTGCCAGCAGATCTCGGGGGGGCGGCGAGCAGTACTTC.

This rearrangement joins TRBV9 to TRBJ2-7, with no clear D. The germline V gene encodes CDR1 SGDLS and CDR2 YYNGEE. Trimming left V 4 bases short and J 1 base short, with 12 bases between. The CDR3 extends over 14 amino acids. CDR3 region: CASSPPLGSYEQYF. The CDR3 DNA is TGTGCCAGCAGCCCCCCCCTAGGGTCCTACGAGCAGTACTTC.

The chain couples TRBV14 to TRBJ2-7; TRBD2 is a possible D gene (5 bases). Germline V lookup: CDR1 SGHDN, CDR2 FVKESK. CDR3 length equals 15 residues. V lost 1 base to trimming and J lost 3 bases, with 13 bases between them. CDR3 region: CASSQVSEGLYEQYF. In nucleotides, the CDR3 is TGTGCCAGCAGCCAAGTTTCCGAGGGCCTCTACGAGCAGTACTTC.

The CDR3, as DNA: TGTGCCAGCAGTTTAAGTCAGAACTATGGCTACACCTTC. Amino acids: CASSLSQNYGYTF. The chain links TRBV28 to TRBJ1-2; D is undetermined. This CDR3 comprises 13 residues. Germline V gene sequence: CDR1 MDHEN, CDR2 SYDVKM. Trimming shortened V by 2 bases and J by 2 bases, and 6 bases separated the two germline ends.

This sequence joins TRBV13 and TRBJ1-2; D is possibly TRBD1 (6 bases). The CDR3 is 14 amino acids. Germline assignment: CDR1 PRHDT and CDR2 FYEKMQ (reference sequence). V was cut by 0 bases and J by 4 bases, with 9 bases left in between. CDR3 DNA: TGTGCCAGCAGCTTAGGGGGGGGCCTCTATGGCTACACCTTC. As protein: CASSLGGGLYGYTF.

V gene TRBV2 combines with J gene TRBJ2-7; 8 bases agree with TRBD2. CDR3 length: 20 amino acids. V dropped 6 bases and J dropped 0; count of bases not matched to a gene: 22. Germline values: CDR1 SNHLY, CDR2 FYNNEI. CDR3 sequence: CASRQLTGTSGDMSSYEQYF. CDR3 coding DNA: TGTGCCAGCAGACAGCTGACCGGGACTAGTGGGGACATGAGCTCCTACGAGCAGTACTTC.

The chain carries TRBV28 and TRBJ1-6; TRBD1 might be the D (5 bases). Germline lookup yields CDR1 MDHEN and CDR2 SYDVKM. The CDR3 spans 15 residues. V was clipped by 5 bases and J by 10 bases, with 18 bases between them. As DNA, the CDR3 is TGTGCCAGCAGTCCTGAAGGGCAGGGAGGGTCACCCCTCCACTTT. As protein: CASSPEGQGGSPLHF.

The chain uses TRBV6-5 and TRBJ2-1, with D unresolved. V dropped 6 bases and J dropped 0 bases, with 12 bases sitting between them. From germline, CDR1 is MNHEY and CDR2 SVGAGI. CDR3 length equals 15 residues. The CDR3 DNA sequence: TGTGCCAGCAGCGAAAGACCAAGCTCCTACAATGAGCAGTTCTTC. This encodes CASSERPSSYNEQFF.

This clone has only one observation. This chain links TRBV11-2 with TRBJ2-2; D is undetermined. The CDR3 loop spans 11 amino acids. Germline lookup yields CDR1 SGHAT and CDR2 FQNNGV. V was trimmed by 5 bases and J by 8 bases, leaving 6 bases between them. CDR3 sequence (DNA): TGTGCCAGCAGCGCTTGGGGGGAGCTGTTTTTT. Translation: CASSAWGELFF. Looking up the rest from reference TRBV11-2 and TRBJ2-2 gives the full variable domain: EAGVAQSPRYKIIEKRQSVAFWCNPISGHATLYWYQQILGQGPKLLIQFQNNGVVDDSQLPKDRFSAERLKGVDSTLKIQPAKLEDSAVYLCASSAWGELFFGEGSRLTVL.

The genes are TRBV13 and TRBJ2-7; D possibly corresponds to TRBD2 (5 bases). Trimming shortened V by 4 bases and J by 7 bases, and 23 bases separated the two germline ends. This CDR3 spans 16 amino acids. CDR1 is PRHDT and CDR2 is FYEKMQ in the germline V gene (reference sequence). The CDR3 nucleotides read TGTGCCAGCAGCTCTGGATCCCTTGCCCCTCCGGGGGAGCAGTACTTC. It encodes CASSSGSLAPPGEQYF.

V gene TRBV6-5 combines with J gene TRBJ2-1; the D gene is possibly TRBD1 (7 bases). Trimming stripped 5 bases from V and 4 bases from J, with 12 bases between. CDR3 size: 14 residues. Germline V gene lookup returns CDR1 MNHEY and CDR2 SVGAGI. In DNA, the CDR3 is TGTGCCAGCAGTCGGGGGACAGTTTACAATGAGCAGTTCTTC. This sequence encodes CASSRGTVYNEQFF.